These T cell receptor beta chains were read from a single sample in a study of blood T cell repertoires in COVID-19. The protocol was immunoSEQ multiplex PCR, while the TCRdb copy is restricted to in-frame clones and leaves out a portion. The sample lists roughly 290,000 clones, over 75% occurring once. Specimen: peripheral blood. These receptor sequences come from a woman in her thirties with COVID-19, enrolled during active disease. The CDR3 runs from the conserved cysteine through the conserved F or W. A D gene is named only where the DNA matches it firmly. Clone size is stated in some rows and not others, as once, few, many or a class when expanded.

d_call: NA; j_call: TRBJ2-6; clone_size: NA; v_call: TRBV6-5; cdr3_aa: CASSYVDTSGANVLTF; cdr3_nt: TGTGCCAGCAGTTACGTGGACACCTCTGGGGCCAACGTCCTGACTTTC
d_call: NA; j_call: TRBJ2-1; clone_size: once; v_call: TRBV28; cdr3_aa: CASSLMSPGVSYNEQFF; cdr3_nt: TGTGCCAGCAGTTTGATGTCGCCGGGGGTCTCCTACAATGAGCAGTTCTTC
d_call: TRBD2; j_call: TRBJ2-1; clone_size: once; v_call: TRBV5-6; cdr3_aa: CASSLLSGSYNEQFF; cdr3_nt: TGTGCCAGCAGCTTGCTCAGCGGGAGTTACAATGAGCAGTTCTTC
d_call: NA; j_call: TRBJ2-7; clone_size: NA; v_call: TRBV10-3; cdr3_aa: CAISDGEQYF; cdr3_nt: TGTGCCATCAGTGACGGCGAGCAGTACTTC
d_call: TRBD1; j_call: TRBJ1-5; clone_size: NA; v_call: TRBV6-4; cdr3_aa: CASSQTGDANQPQHF; cdr3_nt: TGTGCCAGCAGTCAGACAGGGGATGCCAATCAGCCCCAGCATTTT
d_call: NA; j_call: TRBJ1-6; clone_size: NA; v_call: TRBV7-2; cdr3_aa: CASSRGQSNSPLHF; cdr3_nt: TGTGCCAGCAGCCGTGGACAGTCGAATTCACCCCTCCACTTT
d_call: TRBD2; j_call: TRBJ2-7; clone_size: NA; v_call: TRBV7-2; cdr3_aa: CASSPLAGQSYEQYF; cdr3_nt: TGTGCCAGCAGCCCACTAGCGGGTCAGTCCTACGAGCAGTACTTC
d_call: NA; j_call: TRBJ1-6; clone_size: NA; v_call: TRBV6-5; cdr3_aa: CASTMDQGGVSPLHF; cdr3_nt: TGTGCCAGCACCATGGATCAGGGAGGGGTCTCACCCCTCCACTTT
d_call: TRBD1; j_call: TRBJ2-7; clone_size: NA; v_call: TRBV2; cdr3_aa: CATKEKTGSYEQYF; cdr3_nt: TGTGCCACCAAAGAGAAGACAGGGAGCTACGAGCAGTACTTC
d_call: TRBD2; j_call: TRBJ2-7; clone_size: NA; v_call: TRBV2; cdr3_aa: CASSEGGLADYEQYF; cdr3_nt: TGTGCCAGCAGTGAAGGGGGACTAGCGGACTACGAGCAGTACTTC
d_call: NA; j_call: TRBJ2-1; clone_size: NA; v_call: TRBV7-3; cdr3_aa: CASSSRGGLGEQFF; cdr3_nt: TGTGCCAGCAGCTCGAGAGGGGGTTTGGGTGAGCAGTTCTTC
d_call: TRBD1; j_call: TRBJ2-5; clone_size: NA; v_call: TRBV18; cdr3_aa: CASSRDRGPETQYF; cdr3_nt: TGTGCCAGCTCACGGGACAGGGGACCCGAGACCCAGTACTTC
d_call: NA; j_call: TRBJ2-7; clone_size: NA; v_call: TRBV7-2; cdr3_aa: CASSAAAGDPYEQYF; cdr3_nt: TGTGCCAGCAGCGCCGCTGCCGGAGACCCCTACGAGCAGTACTTC
d_call: NA; j_call: TRBJ2-5; clone_size: NA; v_call: TRBV14; cdr3_aa: CASSQDVGSWKTQYF; cdr3_nt: TGTGCCAGCAGCCAAGATGTGGGCTCCTGGAAGACCCAGTACTTC
d_call: NA; j_call: TRBJ2-1; clone_size: NA; v_call: TRBV10-1; cdr3_aa: CASRDGTSSYNEQFF; cdr3_nt: TGCGCCAGCAGGGACGGGACAAGCTCCTACAATGAGCAGTTCTTC
d_call: NA; j_call: TRBJ2-1; clone_size: NA; v_call: TRBV28; cdr3_aa: CASRTTGRGSNEQFF; cdr3_nt: TGTGCCAGCCGAACCACCGGCCGGGGATCAAATGAGCAGTTCTTC
d_call: TRBD1; j_call: TRBJ1-1; clone_size: once; v_call: TRBV29-1; cdr3_aa: CSVLRGVGTEAFF; cdr3_nt: TGCAGCGTCCTCAGGGGGGTAGGCACTGAAGCTTTCTTT
d_call: NA; j_call: TRBJ1-1; clone_size: NA; v_call: TRBV6-1; cdr3_aa: CASSETGTLNTEAFF; cdr3_nt: TGTGCCAGCAGTGAAACCGGGACATTGAACACTGAAGCTTTCTTT
d_call: NA; j_call: TRBJ1-1; clone_size: once; v_call: TRBV4-1; cdr3_aa: CASSQEWGENTEAFF; cdr3_nt: TGCGCCAGCAGCCAAGAATGGGGAGAGAACACTGAAGCTTTCTTT
d_call: NA; j_call: TRBJ1-2; clone_size: NA; v_call: TRBV3-1/TRBV3-2; cdr3_aa: CASSPPHTF; cdr3_nt: TGTGCCAGCAGCCCTCCCCACACCTTC
d_call: NA; j_call: TRBJ1-1; clone_size: NA; v_call: TRBV28; cdr3_aa: CASSLSIFMNTEAFF; cdr3_nt: TGTGCCAGCAGTCTCTCTATATTCATGAACACTGAAGCTTTCTTT
d_call: TRBD1; j_call: TRBJ1-4; clone_size: NA; v_call: TRBV6-1; cdr3_aa: CASSEPTGAIREKLFF; cdr3_nt: TGTGCCAGCAGTGAACCGACAGGGGCTATTCGTGAAAAACTGTTTTTT
d_call: TRBD2; j_call: TRBJ2-3; clone_size: NA; v_call: TRBV28; cdr3_aa: CASSSLAGASTDTQYF; cdr3_nt: TGTGCCAGCAGTTCACTGGCGGGAGCTTCGACAGATACGCAGTATTTT
d_call: NA; j_call: TRBJ2-2; clone_size: NA; v_call: TRBV29-1; cdr3_aa: CSVKDLSRGELFF; cdr3_nt: TGCAGCGTGAAAGACTTAAGTAGGGGGGAGCTGTTTTTT
d_call: NA; j_call: TRBJ1-4; clone_size: NA; v_call: TRBV5-1; cdr3_aa: CASSLSDRPEGPNEKLFF; cdr3_nt: TGCGCCAGCAGCTTGAGTGACAGGCCCGAGGGCCCTAATGAAAAACTGTTTTTT
d_call: NA; j_call: TRBJ1-1; clone_size: NA; v_call: TRBV7-6; cdr3_aa: CASSLLGRGNSEAFF; cdr3_nt: TGTGCCAGCAGCTTATTAGGCAGGGGAAATTCTGAAGCTTTCTTT
d_call: NA; j_call: TRBJ1-2; clone_size: few; v_call: TRBV6-4; cdr3_aa: CASSDSPGYGYTF; cdr3_nt: TGTGCCAGCAGTGACTCGCCAGGCTATGGCTACACCTTC
d_call: NA; j_call: TRBJ2-7; clone_size: NA; v_call: TRBV5-5; cdr3_aa: CASSLGPGKLYEQYF; cdr3_nt: TGTGCCAGCAGCTTGGGACCGGGAAAGCTCTACGAGCAGTACTTC
d_call: NA; j_call: TRBJ2-7; clone_size: NA; v_call: TRBV5-1; cdr3_aa: CASSLAPMRSIPTYEQYF; cdr3_nt: TGCGCCAGCAGCTTGGCCCCCATGCGATCCATACCCACCTACGAGCAGTACTTC
d_call: TRBD1; j_call: TRBJ1-2; clone_size: NA; v_call: TRBV5-1; cdr3_aa: CASSLAWDRNYGYTF; cdr3_nt: TGCGCCAGCAGCTTAGCCTGGGACAGAAACTATGGCTACACCTTC
d_call: TRBD2; j_call: TRBJ2-3; clone_size: NA; v_call: TRBV9; cdr3_aa: CASSVSGSPGTDTQYF; cdr3_nt: TGTGCCAGCAGCGTTAGCGGGAGTCCGGGGACAGATACGCAGTATTTT
d_call: NA; j_call: TRBJ2-2; clone_size: NA; v_call: TRBV14; cdr3_aa: CASSPFHRVHGELFF; cdr3_nt: TGTGCCAGCAGCCCTTTTCACAGGGTTCACGGGGAGCTGTTTTTT
d_call: NA; j_call: TRBJ2-7; clone_size: NA; v_call: TRBV12-1; cdr3_aa: CASSFCSPGQATLLGYEQYF; cdr3_nt: TGTGCCAGCAGCTTTTGCTCTCCGGGACAGGCCACTCTCTTGGGCTACGAGCAGTACTTC